Listed below are T cell receptor beta chains from one sample, sequenced in a study of blood T cell repertoires in COVID-19. The protocol was immunoSEQ multiplex PCR, while the TCRdb copy is restricted to in-frame clones and leaves out a portion. The repertoire consists of 150,000 to 200,000 clones, with 88% occurring once and the leading ten covering around 2%. Sequenced sample: peripheral blood. The receptors derive from a man aged 45-60 years who had recovered from COVID-19. Both conserved end residues are part of each CDR3. The D gene is left open where the match is weak.

V,J,D,DNA,CDR3
TRBV3-1/TRBV3-2,TRBJ1-3,.,TGTGCCAGCAGCCAACACGGGACTGTCGGTAACACCATATATTTT,CASSQHGTVGNTIYF
TRBV28,TRBJ1-2,TRBD1,TGTGCCAGCAGCTGGACAGGGGGCGTTGGCTACACCTTC,CASSWTGGVGYTF
TRBV7-7,TRBJ2-5,TRBD2,TGTGCCAGCAGCCCCCTAGCGGGGGCGGGAGAGACCCAGTACTTC,CASSPLAGAGETQYF
TRBV7-9,TRBJ2-1,TRBD2,TGTGCCAGCAGCCTAAGCCGGACTAGCGATGAGCAGTTCTTC,CASSLSRTSDEQFF
TRBV5-6,TRBJ2-1,TRBD1,TGTGCCAGCAGCTTGGTAGAGGGACAGATATCTTACAATGAGCAGTTCTTC,CASSLVEGQISYNEQFF
TRBV6-5,TRBJ1-1,.,TGTGCCAGCAGCGACAAGGGGTCAGGGAACACTGAAGCTTTCTTT,CASSDKGSGNTEAFF
TRBV6-5,TRBJ2-7,.,TGTGCCAGCAATCCCTCAGGGGGGACCTCCTACGAGCAGTACTTC,CASNPSGGTSYEQYF
TRBV7-9,TRBJ1-6,.,TGTGCCAGCAGCTTAGAAGGGGATTCACCCCTCCACTTT,CASSLEGDSPLHF
TRBV5-4,TRBJ2-2,TRBD1,TGTGCCAGCAGCTCCGGACAGGGGAAGGGTACCGGGGAGCTGTTTTTT,CASSSGQGKGTGELFF
TRBV5-1,TRBJ1-2,.,TGCGCCAGCAGCTTGGAGGGGCTCAACTATGGCTACACCTTC,CASSLEGLNYGYTF
TRBV2,TRBJ1-1,TRBD1,TGTGCCAGCAGTGCGCAGGGGGCTTTACTGAACACTGAAGCTTTCTTT,CASSAQGALLNTEAFF
TRBV29-1,TRBJ2-5,TRBD1,TGCAGCGTTGCCGGGCAGGGGGCTTTCGAGACCCAGTACTTC,CSVAGQGAFETQYF
TRBV6-5,TRBJ1-3,.,TGTGCCAGCAGTCACGACAGCAGCTCTGGAAACACCATATATTTT,CASSHDSSSGNTIYF
TRBV20-1,TRBJ1-1,.,TGCAGTGGCGGTGAAGCTTTCTTT,CSGGEAFF
TRBV10-3,TRBJ2-3,.,TGTGCCATCAGTGACCCTGGCACAGATACGCAGTATTTT,CAISDPGTDTQYF
TRBV2,TRBJ2-3,TRBD2,TGTGCCAGCAGTGAGAGGACTAGCGGGAGAGATACGCAGTATTTT,CASSERTSGRDTQYF
TRBV6-1,TRBJ1-4,TRBD1,TGTGCCAGCAGGACGGGACAGCATAATGAAAAACTGTTTTTT,CASRTGQHNEKLFF
TRBV5-1,TRBJ2-2,.,TGCGCCAGCAGCTTGGGCACAATAACGAACACCGGGGAGCTGTTTTTT,CASSLGTITNTGELFF
TRBV4-2,TRBJ1-5,.,TGTGCCAGCAGCGTGCAGGGCTCCAATCAGCCCCAGCATTTT,CASSVQGSNQPQHF
TRBV4-3,TRBJ1-5,.,TGCGCCAGCAGCCAAGATGCGGGGGGTGGTCAGCCCCAGCATTTT,CASSQDAGGGQPQHF
TRBV3-1/TRBV3-2,TRBJ2-2,.,TGTGCCAGCAGCCAGGCAGGGGCAACCGGGGAGCTGTTTTTT,CASSQAGATGELFF
TRBV3-1/TRBV3-2,TRBJ1-2,TRBD1,TGTGCCAGCAGCCACCCCGACAGGGTATATGGCTACACCTTC,CASSHPDRVYGYTF
TRBV7-2,TRBJ1-6,TRBD1,TGTGCCAGCAGCTCGGGACAGGAGAGCTCCTATAATTCACCCCTCCACTTT,CASSSGQESSYNSPLHF